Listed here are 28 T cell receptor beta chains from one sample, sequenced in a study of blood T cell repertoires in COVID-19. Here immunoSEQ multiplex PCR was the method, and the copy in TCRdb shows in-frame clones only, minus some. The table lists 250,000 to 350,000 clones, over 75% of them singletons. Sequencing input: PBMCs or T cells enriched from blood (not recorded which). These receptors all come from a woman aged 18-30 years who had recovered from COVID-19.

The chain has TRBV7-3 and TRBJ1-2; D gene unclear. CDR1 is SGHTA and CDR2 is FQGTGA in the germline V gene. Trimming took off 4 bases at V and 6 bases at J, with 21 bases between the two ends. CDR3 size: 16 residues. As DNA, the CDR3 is TGTGCCAGCAGCTCCCAGACCATTCTAGACGGGGATGGCTACACCTTC. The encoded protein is CASSSQTILDGDGYTF.

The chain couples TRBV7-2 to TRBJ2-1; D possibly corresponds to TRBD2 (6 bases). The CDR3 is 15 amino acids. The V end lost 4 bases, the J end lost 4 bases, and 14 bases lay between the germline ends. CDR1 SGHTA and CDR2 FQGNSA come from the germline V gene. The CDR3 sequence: CASSSAGSGYNEQFF. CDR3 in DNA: TGTGCCAGCAGCTCCGCCGGGAGTGGGTACAATGAGCAGTTCTTC.

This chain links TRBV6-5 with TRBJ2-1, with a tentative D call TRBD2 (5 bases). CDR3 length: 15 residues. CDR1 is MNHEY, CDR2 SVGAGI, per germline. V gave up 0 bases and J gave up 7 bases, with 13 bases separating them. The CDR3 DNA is TGTGCCAGCAGTTACTCCGGCGGGCACGGAAATGAGCAGTTCTTC. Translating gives CASSYSGGHGNEQFF.

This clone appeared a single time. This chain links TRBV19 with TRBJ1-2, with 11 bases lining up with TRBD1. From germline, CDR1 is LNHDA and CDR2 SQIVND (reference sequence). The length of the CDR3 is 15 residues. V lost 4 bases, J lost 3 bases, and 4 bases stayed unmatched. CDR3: CASSSPGQGDYGYTF. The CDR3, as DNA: TGTGCCAGTAGTAGCCCGGGACAGGGGGACTATGGCTACACCTTC.

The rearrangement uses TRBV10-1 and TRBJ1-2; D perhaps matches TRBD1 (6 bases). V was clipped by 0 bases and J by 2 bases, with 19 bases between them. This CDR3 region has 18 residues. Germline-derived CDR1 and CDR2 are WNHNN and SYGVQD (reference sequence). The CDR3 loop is CASSESIGGQKHNYGYTF. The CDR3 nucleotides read TGCGCCAGCAGTGAGTCGATTGGAGGACAGAAACACAACTATGGCTACACCTTC.

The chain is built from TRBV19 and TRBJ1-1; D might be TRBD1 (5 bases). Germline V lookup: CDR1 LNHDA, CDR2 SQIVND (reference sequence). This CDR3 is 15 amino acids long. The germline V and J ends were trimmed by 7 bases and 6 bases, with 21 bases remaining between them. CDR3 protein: CASTPPGGLRPEAFF. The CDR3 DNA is TGTGCCAGTACTCCCCCGGGGGGTCTAAGACCTGAAGCTTTCTTT.

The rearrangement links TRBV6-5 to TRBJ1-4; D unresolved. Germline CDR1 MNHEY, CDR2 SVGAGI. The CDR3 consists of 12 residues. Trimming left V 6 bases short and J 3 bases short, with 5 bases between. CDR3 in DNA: TGTGCCAGCAGGAGGCCTAATGAAAAACTGTTTTTT. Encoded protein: CASRRPNEKLFF.

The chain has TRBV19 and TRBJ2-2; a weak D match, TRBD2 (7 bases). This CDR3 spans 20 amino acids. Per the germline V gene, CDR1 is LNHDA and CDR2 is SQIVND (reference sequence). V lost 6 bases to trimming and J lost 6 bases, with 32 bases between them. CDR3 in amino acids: CASRQHGNWGGLALAGELFF. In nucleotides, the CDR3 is TGTGCCAGTAGGCAACATGGGAACTGGGGGGGGCTAGCCCTAGCCGGGGAGCTGTTTTTT.

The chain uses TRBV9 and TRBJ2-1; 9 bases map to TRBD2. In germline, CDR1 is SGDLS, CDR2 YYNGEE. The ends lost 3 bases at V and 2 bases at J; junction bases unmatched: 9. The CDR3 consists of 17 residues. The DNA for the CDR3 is TGTGCCAGCAGCGCAGGGGTGGCTAGCGGGGCCTACAATGAGCAGTTCTTC. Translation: CASSAGVASGAYNEQFF.

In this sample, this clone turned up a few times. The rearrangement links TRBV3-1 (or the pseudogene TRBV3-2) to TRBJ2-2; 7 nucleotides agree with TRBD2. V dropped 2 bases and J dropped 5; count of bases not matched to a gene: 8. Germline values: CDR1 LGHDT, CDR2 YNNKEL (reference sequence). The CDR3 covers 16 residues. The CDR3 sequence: CASSQPAGPSTGELFF. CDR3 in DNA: TGTGCCAGCAGCCAACCAGCGGGACCATCAACCGGGGAGCTGTTTTTT.

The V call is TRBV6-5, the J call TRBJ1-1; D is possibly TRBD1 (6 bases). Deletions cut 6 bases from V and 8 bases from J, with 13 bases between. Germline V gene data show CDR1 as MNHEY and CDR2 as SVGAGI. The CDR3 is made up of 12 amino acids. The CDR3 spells CASRVQGREAFF. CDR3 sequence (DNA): TGTGCCAGCAGAGTACAGGGCAGGGAAGCTTTCTTT.

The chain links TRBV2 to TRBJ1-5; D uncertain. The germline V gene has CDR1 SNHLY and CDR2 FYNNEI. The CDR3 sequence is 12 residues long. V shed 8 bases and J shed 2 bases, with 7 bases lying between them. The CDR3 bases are TGTGCCAGCGCGGGAGGCAATCAGCCCCAGCATTTT. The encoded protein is CASAGGNQPQHF.

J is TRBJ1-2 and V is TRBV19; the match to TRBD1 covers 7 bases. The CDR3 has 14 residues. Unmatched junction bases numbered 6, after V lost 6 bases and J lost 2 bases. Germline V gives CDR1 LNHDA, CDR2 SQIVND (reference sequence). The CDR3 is CASSKGQTNYGYTF. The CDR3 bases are TGTGCCAGTAGCAAGGGACAGACCAACTATGGCTACACCTTC.

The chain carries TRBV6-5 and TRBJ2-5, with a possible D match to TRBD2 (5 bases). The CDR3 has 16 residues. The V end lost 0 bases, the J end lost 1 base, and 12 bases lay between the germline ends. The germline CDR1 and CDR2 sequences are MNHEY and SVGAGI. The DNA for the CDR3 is TGTGCCAGCAGTTACTCGAGCCGGGGTGGCCAAGAGACCCAGTACTTC. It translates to CASSYSSRGGQETQYF.

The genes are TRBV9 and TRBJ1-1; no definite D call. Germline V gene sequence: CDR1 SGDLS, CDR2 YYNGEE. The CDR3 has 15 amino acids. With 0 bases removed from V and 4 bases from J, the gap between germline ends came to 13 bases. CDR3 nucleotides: TGTGCCAGCAGCGTAGGGTCCCACCCAGGCACTGAAGCTTTCTTT. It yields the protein CASSVGSHPGTEAFF.

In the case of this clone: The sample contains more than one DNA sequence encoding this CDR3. CDR3: CAWAGNYGYTF. The CDR3 DNA reads as TGTGCCTGGGCCGGTAACTATGGCTACACCTTC. The chain uses TRBV30 and TRBJ1-2; D ambiguous. Germline-derived CDR1 and CDR2 are GTSNPN and SVGIG (reference sequence). Trimming stripped 5 bases from V and 1 base from J, with 5 bases between. The CDR3 sequence is 11 residues long.

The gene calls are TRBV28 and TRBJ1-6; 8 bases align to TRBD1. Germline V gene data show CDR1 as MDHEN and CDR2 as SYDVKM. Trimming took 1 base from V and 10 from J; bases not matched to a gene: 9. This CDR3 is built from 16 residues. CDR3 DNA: TGTGCCAGCAGTTTATCAGGGGGCGGAGGGGAATCACCCCTCCACTTT. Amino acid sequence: CASSLSGGGGESPLHF.

CDR3 bases: TGTGCCAGCAGTCCCGGACTAGCGGGAGTGTACGAGCAGTACTTC. As protein: CASSPGLAGVYEQYF. This chain uses TRBV27 with TRBJ2-7; the match to TRBD2 covers 13 bases. This CDR3 has 15 residues. CDR1 MNHEY and CDR2 SMNVEV come from the germline V gene (reference sequence). Losses at the gene ends were 5 bases for V and 4 bases for J; bases not matched to a gene: 5.

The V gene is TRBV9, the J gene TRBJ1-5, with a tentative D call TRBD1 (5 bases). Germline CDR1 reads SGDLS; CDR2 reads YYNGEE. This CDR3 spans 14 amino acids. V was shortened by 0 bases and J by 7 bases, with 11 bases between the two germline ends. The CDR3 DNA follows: TGTGCCAGCAGCGTAGGTGGGTCAGGGCAGCCCCAGCATTTT. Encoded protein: CASSVGGSGQPQHF. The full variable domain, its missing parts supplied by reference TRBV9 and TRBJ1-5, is DSGVTQTPKHLITATGQRVTLRCSPRSGDLSVYWYQQSLDQGLQFLIQYYNGEERAKGNILERFSAQQFPDLHSELNLSSLELGDSALYFCASSVGGSGQPQHFGDGTRLSIL.

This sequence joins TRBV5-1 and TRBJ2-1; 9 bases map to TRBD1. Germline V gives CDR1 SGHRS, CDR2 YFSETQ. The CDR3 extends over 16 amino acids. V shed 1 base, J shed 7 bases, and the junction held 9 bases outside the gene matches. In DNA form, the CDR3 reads TGCGCCAGCAGCTTGTTCGGGGACAGGGTAGGAAATGAGCAGTTCTTC. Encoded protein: CASSLFGDRVGNEQFF.

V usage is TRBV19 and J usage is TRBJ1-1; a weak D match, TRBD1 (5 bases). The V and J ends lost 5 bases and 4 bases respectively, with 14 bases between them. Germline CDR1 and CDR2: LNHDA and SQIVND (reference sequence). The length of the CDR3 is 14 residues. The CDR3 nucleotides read TGTGCCAGTAGTGAACGGGGGGTCGCCACTGAAGCTTTCTTT. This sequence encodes CASSERGVATEAFF.

The CDR3 DNA reads TGCGCCAGCAGCTTCGGACAGGGGGCTGGAAATGGCTACACCTTC. This translates into CASSFGQGAGNGYTF. V is TRBV5-1 and J is TRBJ1-2, with 11 bases aligning to TRBD1. Germline loops: CDR1 SGHRS, CDR2 YFSETQ. The V and J ends lost 2 bases and 6 bases, in that order; junction bases with no gene match: 6. This CDR3 contains 15 residues.

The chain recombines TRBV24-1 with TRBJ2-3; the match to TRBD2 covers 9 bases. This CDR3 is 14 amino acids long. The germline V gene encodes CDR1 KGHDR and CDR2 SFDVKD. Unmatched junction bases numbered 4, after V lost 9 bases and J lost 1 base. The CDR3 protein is CATGQRGGTDTQYF. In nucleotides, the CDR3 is TGTGCCACCGGACAGCGGGGGGGCACAGATACGCAGTATTTT.

Here the CDR3 DNA reads TGTGCCAGCAGTCCAGGGGGCCACTCTTACGAGCAGTACTTC. Its protein is CASSPGGHSYEQYF. The chain couples TRBV6-5 to TRBJ2-7, with 8 bases that match TRBD1. V trimming: 5 bases; J trimming: 4 bases; junction bases outside the gene matches: 7. The CDR3 runs 14 residues. Germline V lookup: CDR1 MNHEY, CDR2 SVGAGI.

This CDR3 reads CASSLASGVRTDTQYF. The CDR3, as DNA: TGCGCCAGCAGCTTGGCGTCGGGGGTCAGGACAGATACGCAGTATTTT. The chain links TRBV5-1 to TRBJ2-3; a weak D match, TRBD2 (6 bases). Deletions cut 0 bases from V and 3 bases from J, with 14 bases between. From germline, CDR1 is SGHRS and CDR2 YFSETQ. This CDR3 has 16 residues.

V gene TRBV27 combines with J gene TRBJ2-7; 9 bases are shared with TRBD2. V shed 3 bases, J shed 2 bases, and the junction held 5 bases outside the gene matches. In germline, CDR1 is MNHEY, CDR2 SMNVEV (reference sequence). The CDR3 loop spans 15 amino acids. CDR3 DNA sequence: TGTGCCAGCAGTTTTGCACTAGCGGGTACCTACGAGCAGTACTTC. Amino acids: CASSFALAGTYEQYF.

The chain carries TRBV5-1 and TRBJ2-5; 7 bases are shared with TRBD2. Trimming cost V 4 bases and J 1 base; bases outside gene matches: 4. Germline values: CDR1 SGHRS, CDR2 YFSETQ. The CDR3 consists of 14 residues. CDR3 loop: CASSPSSGQETQYF. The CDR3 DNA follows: TGCGCCAGCAGCCCGTCTAGCGGCCAAGAGACCCAGTACTTC.

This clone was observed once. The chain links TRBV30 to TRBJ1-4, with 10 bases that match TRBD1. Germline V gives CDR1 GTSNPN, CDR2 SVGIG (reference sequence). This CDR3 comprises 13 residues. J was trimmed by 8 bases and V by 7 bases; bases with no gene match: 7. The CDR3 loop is CAYPGQGSEKLFF. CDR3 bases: TGTGCCTACCCGGGACAGGGGAGCGAAAAACTGTTTTTT.